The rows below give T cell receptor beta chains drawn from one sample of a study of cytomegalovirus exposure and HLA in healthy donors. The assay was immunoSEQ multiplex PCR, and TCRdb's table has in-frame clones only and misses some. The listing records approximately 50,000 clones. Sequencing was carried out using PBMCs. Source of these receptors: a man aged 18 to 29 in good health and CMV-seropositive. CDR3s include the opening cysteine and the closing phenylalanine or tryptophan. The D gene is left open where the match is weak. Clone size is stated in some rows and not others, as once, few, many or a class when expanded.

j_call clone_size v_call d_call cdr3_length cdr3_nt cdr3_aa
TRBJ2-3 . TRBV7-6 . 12 TGTGCCAGCAGCCCGTTCCCCGATACGCAGTATTTT CASSPFPDTQYF
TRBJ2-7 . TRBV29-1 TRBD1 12 TGCAGCGTTGAAGAGACAGGGGACGAGCAGTACTTC CSVEETGDEQYF
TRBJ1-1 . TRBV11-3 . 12 TGTGCCAGCAGCTTAGAGATAGCTGAAGCTTTCTTT CASSLEIAEAFF
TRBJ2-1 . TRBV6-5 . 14 TGTGCCAGCAGTTACCAGGAATATCCGAATGAGCAGTTCTTC CASSYQEYPNEQFF
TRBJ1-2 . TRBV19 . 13 TGTGCCAGTAGTGATGTAAGGGAGCGGGGCTACACCTTC CASSDVRERGYTF
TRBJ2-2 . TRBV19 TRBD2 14 TGTGCCAGTAGTATTAAGCGGGAGACCGGGGAGCTGTTTTTT CASSIKRETGELFF
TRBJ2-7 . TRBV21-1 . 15 TGTGCCAGCAGCAAAGGTGGGGGGGGACCCTACGAGCAGTACTTC CASSKGGGGPYEQYF
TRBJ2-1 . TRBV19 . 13 TGTGCCAGTAGTATAGAACCTAGCGAAGAGCAGTTCTTC CASSIEPSEEQFF
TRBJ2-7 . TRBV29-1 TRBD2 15 TGCAGCGTTGAAGATCTGACTAGCGGAAAGTACGAGCAGTACTTC CSVEDLTSGKYEQYF
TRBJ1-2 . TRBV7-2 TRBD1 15 TGTGCCAGCAGCTTAGGATCGGGGACAGGGGAAGGCTACACCTTC CASSLGSGTGEGYTF
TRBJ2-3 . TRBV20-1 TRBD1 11 TGCAGTGCCGCAGGACAGGCTACGCAGTATTTT CSAAGQATQYF
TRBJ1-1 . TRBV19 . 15 TGTGCCAGTAGTTGGCCACAGGCCTGGGGCACTGAAGCTTTCTTT CASSWPQAWGTEAFF
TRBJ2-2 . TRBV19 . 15 TGTGCCACCCGAAGCGAGCGAGAGAACACCGGGGAGCTGTTTTTT CATRSERENTGELFF
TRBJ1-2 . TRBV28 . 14 TGTGCCAGCAGGGTACAGGGTGAAGACTATGGCTACACCTTC CASRVQGEDYGYTF
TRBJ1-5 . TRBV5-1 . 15 TGCGCCAGCAGCTTGGATGGGACTAACAATCAGCCCCAGCATTTT CASSLDGTNNQPQHF
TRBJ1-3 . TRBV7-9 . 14 TGTGCCAGCAGCTCGCCAGGGGAAGGAAACACCATATATTTT CASSSPGEGNTIYF
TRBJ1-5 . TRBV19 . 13 TGTGCCAGTAGTATAGGGAGATATCAGCCCCAGCATTTT CASSIGRYQPQHF
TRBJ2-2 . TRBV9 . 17 TGTGCCAGCAGCGTTGGGGGGGGGCTTGGGGACACCGGGGAGCTGTTTTTT CASSVGGGLGDTGELFF
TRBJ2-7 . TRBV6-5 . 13 TGTGCCAGCTGGGGATTGGGGGGCTACGAGCAGTACTTC CASWGLGGYEQYF
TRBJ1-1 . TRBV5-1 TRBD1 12 TGCGCCAGCAGCTATCGGGACAGGGAAGCTTTCTTT CASSYRDREAFF
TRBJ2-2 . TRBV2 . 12 TGTGCCAGCGCCAGCGACACCGGGGAGCTGTTTTTT CASASDTGELFF
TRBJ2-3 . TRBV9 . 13 TGTGCCAGCAGCGTGGTACTCACAGATACGCAGTATTTT CASSVVLTDTQYF
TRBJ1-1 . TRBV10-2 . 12 TGCGCCAGCAGTGATGGGCTCACTGAAGCTTTCTTT CASSDGLTEAFF
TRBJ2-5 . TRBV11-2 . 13 TGTGCCAGCAGCTTCGGGTACAAGGAGACCCAGTACTTC CASSFGYKETQYF
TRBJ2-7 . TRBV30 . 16 TGTGCCTGGAGTCCCCTGGACCAGGGTATGTCCTACGAGCAGTACTTC CAWSPLDQGMSYEQYF
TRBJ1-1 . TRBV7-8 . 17 TGTGCCAGCAGCTCCTCCCGGGCAGGGCATCTGAACACTGAAGCTTTCTTT CASSSSRAGHLNTEAFF
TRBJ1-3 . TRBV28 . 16 TGTGCCAGCAGTTTAATCGGGGGTCAGGCTGGAAACACCATATATTTT CASSLIGGQAGNTIYF
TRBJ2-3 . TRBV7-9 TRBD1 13 TGTGCCAGCAGCTGGACAGGGGTCGATACGCAGTATTTT CASSWTGVDTQYF
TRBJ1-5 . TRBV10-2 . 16 TGCGCCAGCAGTGATGTGGGACTCCTTCGGGATCAGCCCCAGCATTTT CASSDVGLLRDQPQHF
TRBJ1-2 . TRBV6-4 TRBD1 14 TGTGCCAGCAGTGACAGGGACAGGGGAGATGGCTACACCTTC CASSDRDRGDGYTF
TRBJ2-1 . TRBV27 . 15 TGTGCCAGCAGTTTACGCGGGCGGACCTTGGATGAGCAGTTCTTC CASSLRGRTLDEQFF
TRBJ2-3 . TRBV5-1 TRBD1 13 TGCGCCAGCAGTGGGACAGGGCCAGATACGCAGTATTTT CASSGTGPDTQYF
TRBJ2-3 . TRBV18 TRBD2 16 TGTGCCAGCTCCCTCACTAGCGGGAGCGTGAGGGATACGCAGTATTTT CASSLTSGSVRDTQYF
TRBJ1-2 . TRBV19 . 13 TGTGCCAGTAGTCGACAGGTCCTCTATGGCTACACCTTC CASSRQVLYGYTF
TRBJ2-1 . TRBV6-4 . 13 TGTGCCAGCAGTGAGGACAGAACGGGTGAGCAGTTCTTC CASSEDRTGEQFF
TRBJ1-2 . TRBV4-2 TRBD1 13 TGTGCCAGCAGCCAAGATAGACAGGGAGGCTACACCTTC CASSQDRQGGYTF
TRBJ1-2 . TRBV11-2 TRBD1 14 TGTGCCAGCACGATTTCCGGGACAGCTAACGGCTACACCTTC CASTISGTANGYTF
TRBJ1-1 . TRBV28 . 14 TGTGCCAGCCTGCGCCAGGGTATGCGCACTGAAGCTTTCTTT CASLRQGMRTEAFF
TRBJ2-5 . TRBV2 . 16 TGTGCCAGCAGTGTTGCGGAGTGGGCAGGGCAAGAGACCCAGTACTTC CASSVAEWAGQETQYF
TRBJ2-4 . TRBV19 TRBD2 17 TGTGCCAGTAGTAGGGAGGGGCAGGCCGTAGCCAAAAACATTCAGTACTTC CASSREGQAVAKNIQYF
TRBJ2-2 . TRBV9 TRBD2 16 TGTGCCAGCAGCGTACCGATTCGGGGGGACACCGGGGAGCTGTTTTTT CASSVPIRGDTGELFF
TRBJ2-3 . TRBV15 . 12 TGTGCCACTAAACGGATCGGGACTCGAAAGTATTTT CATKRIGTRKYF
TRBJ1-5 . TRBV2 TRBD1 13 TGTGCCAGCAGGGGACAGACCGATCAGCCCCAGCATTTT CASRGQTDQPQHF
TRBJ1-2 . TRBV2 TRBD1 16 TGTGCCACCAAAACCATTACAGGGGGCGCCGGCTATGGCTACACCTTC CATKTITGGAGYGYTF
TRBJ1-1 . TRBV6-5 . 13 TGTGCCAGCAGTTACCGGGGGAACACTGAAGCTTTCTTT CASSYRGNTEAFF
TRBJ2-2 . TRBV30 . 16 TGTGCCTGGAGTCTACCCCCCTCTTGGAACACCGGGGAGCTGTTTTTT CAWSLPPSWNTGELFF
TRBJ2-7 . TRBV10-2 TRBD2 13 TGCGCCACCGCAAGCGGGAGATGGTACGAGCAGTACTTC CATASGRWYEQYF
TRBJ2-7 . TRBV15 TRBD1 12 TGTGCCACCAGCGAGACAGGGTTCGAGCAGTACTTC CATSETGFEQYF
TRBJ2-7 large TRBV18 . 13 TGTGCCAGCTCACGGACAGCGAACCTTGAGCAGTACTTC CASSRTANLEQYF
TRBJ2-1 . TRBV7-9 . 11 TGTGCCACCTTATCGGTGGATGAGCAGTTCTTC CATLSVDEQFF
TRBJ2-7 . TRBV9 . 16 TGTGCCAGCAGCGTAGAGAGTACGGGAGCGAGGTACGAGCAGTACTTC CASSVESTGARYEQYF
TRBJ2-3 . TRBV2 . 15 TGTGCCAGCCGGAACCGGGACAATCTCTCAGATACGCAGTATTTT CASRNRDNLSDTQYF
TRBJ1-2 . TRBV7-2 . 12 TGTGCCAGCAGCTTAGTTAGGGGAGGCTACACCTTC CASSLVRGGYTF
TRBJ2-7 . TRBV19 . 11 TGTGCCAGTAGTATCGGTTACGAGCAGTACTTC CASSIGYEQYF